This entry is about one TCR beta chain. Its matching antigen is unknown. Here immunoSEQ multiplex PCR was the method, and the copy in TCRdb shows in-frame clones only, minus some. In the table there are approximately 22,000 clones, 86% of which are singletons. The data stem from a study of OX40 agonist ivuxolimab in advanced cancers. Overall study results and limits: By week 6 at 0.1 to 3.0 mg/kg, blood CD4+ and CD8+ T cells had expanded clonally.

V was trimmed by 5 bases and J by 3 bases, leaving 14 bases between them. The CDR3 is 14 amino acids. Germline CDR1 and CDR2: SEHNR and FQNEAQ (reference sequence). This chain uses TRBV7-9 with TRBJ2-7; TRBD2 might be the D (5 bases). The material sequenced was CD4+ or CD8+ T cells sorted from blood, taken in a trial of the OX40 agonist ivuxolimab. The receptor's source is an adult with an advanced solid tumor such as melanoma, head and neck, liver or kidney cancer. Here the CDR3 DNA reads TGTGCCAGCAGCGTAACCGGGGTGAACTACGAGCAGTACTTC. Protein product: CASSVTGVNYEQYF.